The 5 T cell receptor beta chains below were found in one sample sequenced in a study of blood T cell repertoires in COVID-19. Produced via immunoSEQ multiplex PCR; TCRdb's table is partial and in-frame only. Of 200,000 to 250,000 clones in the sample, around 84% were seen once. The source material was peripheral blood. These TCRs come from a human donor in a cohort sampled during active COVID-19.

This sequence joins TRBV29-1 and TRBJ2-3; the match to TRBD2 covers 13 bases. The CDR3 is 14 amino acids. V lost 7 bases, J lost 5 bases, and 6 bases stayed unmatched. Germline V gives CDR1 SQVTM, CDR2 ANQGSEA. CDR3 residues: CSAGLAGVGDTQYF. The CDR3 coding sequence is TGCAGCGCCGGACTAGCGGGAGTTGGAGATACGCAGTATTTT.

CDR3 sequence reads: CASSQDFNYGYTF. CDR3 coding DNA: TGTGCCAGCAGCCAAGATTTTAATTATGGCTACACCTTC. The rearrangement joins TRBV3-1 (or the pseudogene TRBV3-2) to TRBJ1-2; D call uncertain. Trimming shortened V by 0 bases and J by 5 bases, and 7 bases separated the two germline ends. Per germline, CDR1 LGHDT and CDR2 YNNKEL (reference sequence). The CDR3 spans 13 residues.

The V and J genes are TRBV27 and TRBJ1-1; 9 nucleotides align to TRBD1. The germline V gene has CDR1 MNHEY and CDR2 SMNVEV (reference sequence). With 5 bases clipped from V and 0 bases from J, the junction kept 10 bases outside the gene matches. The CDR3 runs 17 residues. This CDR3 reads CASSPWDREAMNTEAFF. The DNA of the CDR3 is TGTGCCAGCAGTCCCTGGGACAGGGAAGCGATGAACACTGAAGCTTTCTTT.

The rearrangement joins TRBV7-6 to TRBJ2-1; D perhaps matches TRBD2 (6 bases). There are 16 residues in the CDR3. V gave up 3 bases and J gave up 5 bases, with 17 bases separating them. From germline, CDR1 is SGHVS and CDR2 FNYEAQ. CDR3 amino acids: CASSFPRGGLDNEQFF. The DNA for the CDR3 is TGTGCCAGCAGCTTCCCTAGAGGAGGGTTGGACAATGAGCAGTTCTTC.

The gene calls are TRBV7-2 and TRBJ1-2; 7 nucleotides align to TRBD1. The CDR3 runs 14 residues. The germline CDR1 and CDR2 sequences are SGHTA and FQGNSA. V was pared by 2 bases and J by 4 bases, with 4 bases of the junction left unmatched. CDR3 protein: CASSLNRGSYGYTF. In DNA form, the CDR3 reads TGTGCCAGCAGCTTAAACAGGGGATCCTATGGCTACACCTTC.